The 3 T cell receptor beta chains below were found in one sample sequenced in a study of blood T cell repertoires in COVID-19. Here immunoSEQ multiplex PCR was the method, and the copy in TCRdb shows in-frame clones only, minus some. The repertoire holds some 250,000 clones, with 85% to 90% as singletons. Sequencing was carried out using peripheral blood. These TCRs come from a woman aged 40 to 50 who had recovered from COVID-19.

The chain uses TRBV2 and TRBJ2-2, with D possibly being TRBD1 (5 bases). V was trimmed by 6 bases and J by 3 bases, leaving 14 bases between them. CDR1 and CDR2 from the germline V gene are SNHLY and FYNNEI. The CDR3 runs to 15 residues. This CDR3 is CASRGRSEHTGELFF. DNA of the CDR3: TGTGCCAGCAGGGGGCGGTCCGAACACACCGGGGAGCTGTTTTTT.

The chain employs TRBV6-5 and TRBJ2-7; D remains unclear. Germline V CDR1 and CDR2: MNHEY, SVGAGI. The ends were cut back, 2 bases at V and 6 bases at J, with 8 bases in the middle. The CDR3 has 12 amino acids. The CDR3 loop is CASSYHPGEQYF. CDR3 nucleotide sequence: TGTGCCAGCAGTTACCACCCCGGCGAGCAGTACTTC.

This chain uses TRBV2 with TRBJ1-2; 9 nucleotides agree with TRBD1. The germline V gene has CDR1 SNHLY and CDR2 FYNNEI. The V segment lost 4 bases and the J segment 2 bases; nucleotides outside the gene matches: 5. This CDR3 has 15 residues. The CDR3 DNA is TGTGCCAGCAGTGGACAGGGGGGACCAAACTATGGCTACACCTTC. The encoded protein is CASSGQGGPNYGYTF. The complete variable domain, with remaining parts taken from reference TRBV2 and TRBJ1-2, reads EPEVTQTPSHQVTQMGQEVILRCVPISNHLYFYWYRQILGQKVEFLVSFYNNEISEKSEIFDDQFSVERPDGSNFTLKIRSTKLEDSAMYFCASSGQGGPNYGYTFGSGTRLTVV.